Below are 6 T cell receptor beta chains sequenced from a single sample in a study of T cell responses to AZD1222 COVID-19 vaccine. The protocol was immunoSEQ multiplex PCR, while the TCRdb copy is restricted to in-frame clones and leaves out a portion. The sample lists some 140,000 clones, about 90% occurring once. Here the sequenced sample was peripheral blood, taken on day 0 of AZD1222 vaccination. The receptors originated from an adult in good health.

Here the CDR3 reads CASSFSQKSYEQYF. CDR3 in DNA: TGTGCCAGCAGCTTTTCGCAGAAATCCTACGAGCAGTACTTC. V and J are TRBV7-9 and TRBJ2-7; D is unclear. The CDR3 loop spans 14 amino acids. The germline gives CDR1 SEHNR, CDR2 FQNEAQ (reference sequence). Deletions cut 3 bases from V and 1 base from J, with 10 bases between. Variable domain in full (rest from reference TRBV7-9 and TRBJ2-7): DTGVSQNPRHKITKRGQNVTFRCDPISEHNRLYWYRQTLGQGPEFLTYFQNEAQLEKSRLLSDRFSAERPKGSFSTLEIQRTEQGDSAMYLCASSFSQKSYEQYFGPGTRLTVT.

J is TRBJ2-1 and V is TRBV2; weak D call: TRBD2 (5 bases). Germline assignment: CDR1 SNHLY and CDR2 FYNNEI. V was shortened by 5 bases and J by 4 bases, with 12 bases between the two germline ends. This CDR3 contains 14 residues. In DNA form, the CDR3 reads TGTGCCAGCAGTCGGGGAGTTGAGTACAATGAGCAGTTCTTC. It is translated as CASSRGVEYNEQFF.

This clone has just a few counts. CDR3 DNA: TGTGCCAGCAGCTTGAACGGTAATACGCAGTATTTT. Translated, it gives CASSLNGNTQYF. V gene TRBV5-5 combines with J gene TRBJ2-3; no firm D call. Trimming took off 1 base at V and 7 bases at J, with 7 bases between the two ends. The CDR3 sequence is 12 residues long. The germline V gene encodes CDR1 SGHKS and CDR2 YYEKEE (reference sequence). Looking up the rest from reference TRBV5-5 and TRBJ2-3 gives the full variable domain: DAGVTQSPTHLIKTRGQQVTLRCSPISGHKSVSWYQQVLGQGPQFIFQYYEKEERGRGNFPDRFSARQFPNYSSELNVNALLLGDSALYLCASSLNGNTQYFGPGTRLTVL.

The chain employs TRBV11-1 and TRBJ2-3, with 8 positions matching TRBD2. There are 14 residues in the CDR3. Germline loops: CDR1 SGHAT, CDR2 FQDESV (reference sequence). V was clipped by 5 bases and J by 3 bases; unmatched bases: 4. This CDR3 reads CASSQRGRTDTQYF. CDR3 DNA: TGTGCCAGCAGCCAGCGGGGGCGAACAGATACGCAGTATTTT.

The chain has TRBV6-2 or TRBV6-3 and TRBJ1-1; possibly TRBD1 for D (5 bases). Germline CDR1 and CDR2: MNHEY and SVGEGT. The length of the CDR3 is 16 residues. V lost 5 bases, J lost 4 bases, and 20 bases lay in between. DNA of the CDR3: TGTGCCAGCAGTCGTCAGGGTAGGGCCAGTGGCACTGAAGCTTTCTTT. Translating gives CASSRQGRASGTEAFF.

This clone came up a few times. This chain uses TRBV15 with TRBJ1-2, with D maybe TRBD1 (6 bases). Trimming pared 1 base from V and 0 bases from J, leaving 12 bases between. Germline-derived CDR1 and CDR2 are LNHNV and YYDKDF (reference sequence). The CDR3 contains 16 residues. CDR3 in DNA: TGTGCCACCAGCAGAGCACGGACAGTAACTAACTATGGCTACACCTTC. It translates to CATSRARTVTNYGYTF.